What follows are 9 T cell receptor beta chains derived from one specimen sequenced in a study of human T cells and chemical hapten exposure. From the RACE reads, TCRdb called clonotypes with MiXCR, one entry per CDR3 protein. The table shows about 180,000 distinct CDR3 sequences, with just under 30% occurring only once. Noted time point: pre-sensitization, week 0. Specified treatment: therapeutic diphenylcyclopropenone sensitization with weekly scalp DPC. Material: whole blood, obtained in connection with sensitization to the hapten diphenylcyclopropenone (DPC). These receptors were collected from a woman in her twenties or thirties with alopecia areata. Some clones in this sample may be carry-over from other donors' samples.

The V gene is TRBV4-3, the J gene TRBJ2-3; D assignment may be TRBD1 or TRBD2 (5 bases each). CDR3 size: 14 residues. Germline assignment: CDR1 LGHNA and CDR2 YSLEER. V was cut by 5 bases and J by 0 bases, with 9 bases left in between. The CDR3 DNA reads as TGCGCCAGCAGCACCCGGGACAGCACAGATACGCAGTATTTT. Encoded protein: CASSTRDSTDTQYF.

The chain carries TRBV4-2 and TRBJ1-2, with D unresolved. The CDR3 contains 15 residues. The V gene lost 2 bases and the J gene lost 4 bases, with 14 bases spanning the gap. Looked up from germline, CDR1 is LGHNA and CDR2 is YNFKEQ. The CDR3 DNA follows: TGTGCCAGCAGCCAAACCCCACAAGACATCTATGGCTACACCTTC. As protein: CASSQTPQDIYGYTF.

V is TRBV7-2 and J is TRBJ2-1; 8 bases map to TRBD2. J was trimmed by 1 base and V by 4 bases; bases with no gene match: 12. This CDR3 is built from 18 residues. Germline CDR1 reads SGHTA; CDR2 reads FQGNSA. The CDR3 DNA is TGTGCCAGCAGCTCGTCGCCGGGACTAGTAGGGTCCTACAATGAGCAGTTCTTC. This encodes CASSSSPGLVGSYNEQFF.

Only a few counts were recorded for this clonotype. The chain is built from TRBV18 and TRBJ2-1; 8 bases fit TRBD1. CDR3 length: 14 residues. Unmatched junction bases numbered 6, after V lost 3 bases and J lost 8 bases. Germline V gene sequence: CDR1 KGHSH, CDR2 LQKENI. CDR3 amino acids: CASSPWTGLDEQFF. CDR3 DNA sequence: TGTGCCAGCTCACCCTGGACAGGGCTTGATGAGCAGTTCTTC.

This chain uses TRBV4-3 with TRBJ1-6; D not resolved. CDR3 length equals 14 residues. V dropped 0 bases and J dropped 8 bases, with 8 bases sitting between them. CDR1 and CDR2 (germline): LGHNA, YSLEER. The CDR3 region is CASSQEVQDSPLHF. Here the CDR3 DNA reads TGCGCCAGCAGCCAAGAAGTGCAGGATTCACCCCTCCACTTT.

The chain is built from TRBV28 and TRBJ2-4; D gene uncertain. CDR1 MDHEN and CDR2 SYDVKM come from the germline V gene. V lost 3 bases to trimming and J lost 0 bases, with 24 bases between them. The CDR3 sequence is 20 residues long. CDR3 sequence (DNA): TGTGCCAGCAGTTTTTCCTATGGAACCACCCTCAATTTAGCCAAAAACATTCAGTACTTC. Translated, it gives CASSFSYGTTLNLAKNIQYF.

This chain connects TRBV5-1 to TRBJ1-1; TRBD1 agrees at 7 bases. The CDR3 consists of 18 residues. V lost 0 bases, J lost 0 bases, and 11 bases stayed unmatched. CDR1 and CDR2 from the germline V gene are SGHRS and YFSETQ. CDR3 DNA sequence: TGCGCCAGCAGCTTGGGTCTTACAGGGGCCGCTATGAACACTGAAGCTTTCTTT. Amino acids: CASSLGLTGAAMNTEAFF.

The rearrangement links TRBV28 to TRBJ2-1, with 11 bases that match TRBD2. Germline CDR1 MDHEN, CDR2 SYDVKM. The CDR3 totals 15 residues. The J segment lost 10 bases and the V segment lost 6 bases, leaving 11 bases of the junction unmatched. The CDR3 DNA sequence: TGTGCCAGCAGACCGACCGGGACTAGCGGTGCCGAGCAGTTCTTC. Translated, it gives CASRPTGTSGAEQFF.

The chain carries TRBV20-1 and TRBJ2-4; D is ambiguous. Germline assignment: CDR1 DFQATT and CDR2 SNEGSKA (reference sequence). This CDR3 comprises 15 residues. V was clipped by 3 bases and J by 0 bases, with 12 bases between them. CDR3 region: CSASSRPLAKNIQYF. DNA for the CDR3: TGCAGTGCTAGTTCGCGGCCCCTAGCCAAAAACATTCAGTACTTC.